What follows is one TCR beta chain and its context. The antigen is unknown. 5'RACE template switching added a universal primer site and UMIs to TCR cDNA. TCRdb re-derived calls from the 5' RACE reads in MiXCR, one entry per CDR3 protein. This table holds 550,000 to 750,000 distinct CDR3 sequences, about 13% found once. These data are taken from a study of T cells after yellow fever vaccination. Study-wide findings and caveats: Compared with primary, the secondary response was weaker and peaked at day 5, not 15.

The receptor was derived from a young man who received the YFV17D yellow fever vaccine. Sequencing used PBMCs, obtained on the day of the yellow fever booster vaccination.

This chain's CDR3 is CASGSGEQFF. The CDR3 region has the DNA TGTGCTAGTGGTTCGGGTGAGCAGTTCTTC. The chain joins TRBV12-5 to TRBJ2-1; D is unclear. CDR1 LGHNT and CDR2 FRNRAP come from the germline V gene. The CDR3 consists of 10 residues. The V gene lost 4 bases and the J gene lost 9 bases, with 4 bases spanning the gap.